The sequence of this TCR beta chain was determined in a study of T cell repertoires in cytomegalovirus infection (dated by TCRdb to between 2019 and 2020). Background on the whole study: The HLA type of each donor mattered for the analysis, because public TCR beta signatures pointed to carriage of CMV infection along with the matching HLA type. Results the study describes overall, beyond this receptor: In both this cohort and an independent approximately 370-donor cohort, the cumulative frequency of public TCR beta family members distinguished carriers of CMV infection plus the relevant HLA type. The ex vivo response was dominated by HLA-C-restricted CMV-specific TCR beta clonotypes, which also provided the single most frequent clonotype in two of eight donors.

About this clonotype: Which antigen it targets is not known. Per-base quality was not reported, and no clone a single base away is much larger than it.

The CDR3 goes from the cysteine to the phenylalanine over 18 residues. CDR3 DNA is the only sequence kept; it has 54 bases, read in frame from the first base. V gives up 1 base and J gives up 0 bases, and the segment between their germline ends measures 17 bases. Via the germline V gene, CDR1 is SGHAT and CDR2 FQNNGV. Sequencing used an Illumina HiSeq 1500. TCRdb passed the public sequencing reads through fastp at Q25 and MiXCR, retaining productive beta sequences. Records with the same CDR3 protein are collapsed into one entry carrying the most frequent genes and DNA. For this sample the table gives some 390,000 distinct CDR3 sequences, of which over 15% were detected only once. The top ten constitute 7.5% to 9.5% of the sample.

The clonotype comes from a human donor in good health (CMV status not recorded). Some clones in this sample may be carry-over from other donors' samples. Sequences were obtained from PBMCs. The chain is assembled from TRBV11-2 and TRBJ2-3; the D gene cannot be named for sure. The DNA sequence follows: TGTGCCAGCAGCTTAGTGCTCCACGAAGGGCCTAGCACAGATACGCAGTATTTT. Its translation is CASSLVLHEGPSTDTQYF.